The 16 T cell receptor beta chains given below trace back to one sample, sequenced in a study of blood T cell repertoires in COVID-19. Only in-frame clones appear in the TCRdb table, and some are missing; sequencing was by immunoSEQ multiplex PCR. The sample contains about 140,000 clones, around nine tenths of which appear only once. What was sequenced was peripheral blood. The receptors shown here come from a woman aged 50 to 65 with acute or convalescent COVID-19.

The sample holds one count of this clone. The V call is TRBV11-2, the J call TRBJ1-1; a weak D match, TRBD1 (6 bases). The V end lost 1 base, the J end lost 3 bases, and 12 bases lay between the germline ends. The germline gives CDR1 SGHAT, CDR2 FQNNGV. The CDR3 totals 15 residues. The CDR3 DNA is TGTGCCAGCAGCTTAGTAGGGGGAGCGGACACTGAAGCTTTCTTT. It translates to CASSLVGGADTEAFF.

The rearrangement links TRBV11-1 to TRBJ2-1; D gene unclear. The V gene's germline CDR1 is SGHAT and CDR2 FQDESV (reference sequence). Deletions cut 4 bases from V and 8 bases from J, with 18 bases between. This CDR3 is built from 15 residues. In DNA form, the CDR3 reads TGTGCCAGCAGCTCGGTCGCAGCAGCGTCGGATGAGCAGTTCTTC. Residues: CASSSVAAASDEQFF.

The rearrangement joins TRBV5-1 to TRBJ2-5; TRBD2 agrees at 10 bases. The CDR3 loop spans 15 amino acids. In germline, CDR1 is SGHRS, CDR2 YFSETQ. Unmatched junction bases numbered 4, after V lost 2 bases and J lost 3 bases. CDR3 amino acids: CASSFSGRTEETQYF. CDR3 nucleotide sequence: TGCGCCAGCAGCTTTAGCGGGAGGACGGAAGAGACCCAGTACTTC. Variable domain in full (rest from reference TRBV5-1 and TRBJ2-5): KAGVTQTPRYLIKTRGQQVTLSCSPISGHRSVSWYQQTPGQGLQFLFEYFSETQRNKGNFPGRFSGRQFSNSRSEMNVSTLELGDSALYLCASSFSGRTEETQYFGPGTRLLVL.

This sequence joins TRBV4-2 and TRBJ1-5, with 7 bases lining up with TRBD1. With V trimmed by 1 base and J by 5 bases, 5 bases remained unmatched. This CDR3 is built from 15 residues. From germline, CDR1 is LGHNA and CDR2 YNFKEQ. CDR3 DNA: TGTGCCAGCAGCCAAGGAGACAGGGAGTATCAGCCCCAGCATTTT. Its protein is CASSQGDREYQPQHF.

This clone has more than one count but fewer than ten. This chain uses TRBV3-1 (or the pseudogene TRBV3-2) with TRBJ1-6; D not resolved. CDR3 size: 15 residues. With 4 bases removed from V and 7 bases from J, the gap between germline ends came to 14 bases. Germline values: CDR1 LGHDT, CDR2 YNNKEL (reference sequence). This chain's CDR3 is CASSPFSGSNSPLHF. In DNA, the CDR3 is TGTGCCAGCAGCCCGTTCTCGGGGTCGAATTCACCCCTCCACTTT.

V gene TRBV19 combines with J gene TRBJ1-6; 7 bases map to TRBD1. The CDR3 sequence is 17 residues long. Germline CDR1 LNHDA, CDR2 SQIVND (reference sequence). J was trimmed by 8 bases and V by 5 bases; bases with no gene match: 15. CDR3 amino acids: CASSERTGLGSYSPLHF. The CDR3 coding sequence is TGTGCCAGTAGTGAACGGACAGGTCTAGGATCTTATTCACCCCTCCACTTT. Full variable domain (missing parts from reference TRBV19 and TRBJ1-6): DGGITQSPKYLFRKEGQNVTLSCEQNLNHDAMYWYRQDPGQGLRLIYYSQIVNDFQKGDIAEGYSVSREKKESFPLTVTSAQKNPTAFYLCASSERTGLGSYSPLHFGNGTRLTVT.

The genes are TRBV7-9 and TRBJ1-2; 7 nucleotides agree with TRBD1. The CDR3 is 15 amino acids. V shed 7 bases and J 2 bases; nucleotides not matched to a gene: 10. Looked up from germline, CDR1 is SEHNR and CDR2 is FQNEAQ (reference sequence). DNA for the CDR3: TGTGCCAGCACGCAGAAAAAACAGGGGAACTATGGCTACACCTTC. Protein sequence: CASTQKKQGNYGYTF. Looking up the rest from reference TRBV7-9 and TRBJ1-2 gives the full variable domain: DTGVSQNPRHKITKRGQNVTFRCDPISEHNRLYWYRQTLGQGPEFLTYFQNEAQLEKSRLLSDRFSAERPKGSFSTLEIQRTEQGDSAMYLCASTQKKQGNYGYTFGSGTRLTVV.

The CDR3 reads CASSFPGGHEQYF. In DNA form, the CDR3 reads TGTGCCAGCAGTTTTCCAGGGGGCCACGAGCAGTACTTC. V gene TRBV25-1 combines with J gene TRBJ2-7; 8 nucleotides match TRBD1. The CDR3 has 13 residues. V was pared by 5 bases and J by 5 bases, with 5 bases of the junction left unmatched. Germline CDR1 is MGHDK and CDR2 is SYGVNS.

The V gene is TRBV14, the J gene TRBJ1-6; unclear D gene. V shed 4 bases and J shed 6 bases, with 13 bases lying between them. CDR3 length equals 15 residues. CDR1 is SGHDN, CDR2 FVKESK, per germline. The CDR3 is CASSPRGWGNSPLHF. CDR3 bases: TGTGCCAGCAGCCCCCGGGGATGGGGTAATTCACCCCTCCACTTT.

The CDR3 DNA reads as TGTGCCAGCAGTTCGGAGTTCGGTCAGCCCCAGCATTTT. It codes for CASSSEFGQPQHF. The gene calls are TRBV2 and TRBJ1-5; D remains unclear. The germline CDR1 and CDR2 sequences are SNHLY and FYNNEI. The CDR3 consists of 13 residues. Trimming pared 5 bases from V and 6 bases from J, leaving 11 bases between.

This rearrangement joins TRBV5-8 to TRBJ2-3; perhaps TRBD1 as D (6 bases). Per the germline V gene, CDR1 is SGHTS and CDR2 is YDEGEE. The CDR3 is 14 amino acids. Trimming left V 3 bases short and J 3 bases short, with 11 bases between. CDR3 protein: CASSSTTGTDTQYF. The CDR3, as DNA: TGTGCCAGCAGCTCCACTACAGGGACAGATACGCAGTATTTT.

This clone has just one count. The chain employs TRBV11-2 and TRBJ2-7, with TRBD2 matching over 9 bases. The CDR3 is 16 residues long. V dropped 5 bases and J dropped 3; count of bases not matched to a gene: 11. Germline V gene lookup returns CDR1 SGHAT and CDR2 FQNNGV. The CDR3: CASSPILSGRGYEQYF. CDR3 sequence (DNA): TGTGCCAGCAGCCCTATCCTTAGCGGGAGAGGCTACGAGCAGTACTTC.

The CDR3, as DNA: TGTGCCAGCAGCTTCGACATTGGGGAGACCCAGTACTTC. It encodes CASSFDIGETQYF. The chain joins TRBV7-3 to TRBJ2-5, with unresolved D. Per germline, CDR1 SGHTA and CDR2 FQGTGA. The length of the CDR3 is 13 residues. Trimming cost V 3 bases and J 5 bases, with 10 bases left between them.

The chain couples TRBV6-5 to TRBJ1-1; D remains unclear. CDR1 is MNHEY, CDR2 SVGAGI, per germline. The CDR3 runs to 13 residues. V was shortened by 6 bases and J by 1 base, with 9 bases between the two germline ends. CDR3 nucleotides: TGTGCCAGCAGGAAAGGAGGGAACACTGAAGCTTTCTTT. This encodes CASRKGGNTEAFF.

The genes are TRBV28 and TRBJ1-1; 8 bases are a match to TRBD1. The CDR3 runs to 16 residues. Germline CDR1 MDHEN, CDR2 SYDVKM. V shed 5 bases, J shed 5 bases, and the junction held 13 bases outside the gene matches. The CDR3 DNA sequence: TGTGCCAGCAGTCCTTGGACAGGGAGTATGACAACTGAAGCTTTCTTT. This encodes CASSPWTGSMTTEAFF.

The J gene is TRBJ2-1, the V gene TRBV5-1; 9 bases fit TRBD1. The CDR3 runs to 15 residues. Germline V gene sequence: CDR1 SGHRS, CDR2 YFSETQ. V lost 1 base and J lost 8; bases outside the gene matches: 7. Here the CDR3 DNA reads TGCGCCAGCAGCTTGTCCCAACAGGGGGCGCATGAGCAGTTCTTC. Residues: CASSLSQQGAHEQFF.